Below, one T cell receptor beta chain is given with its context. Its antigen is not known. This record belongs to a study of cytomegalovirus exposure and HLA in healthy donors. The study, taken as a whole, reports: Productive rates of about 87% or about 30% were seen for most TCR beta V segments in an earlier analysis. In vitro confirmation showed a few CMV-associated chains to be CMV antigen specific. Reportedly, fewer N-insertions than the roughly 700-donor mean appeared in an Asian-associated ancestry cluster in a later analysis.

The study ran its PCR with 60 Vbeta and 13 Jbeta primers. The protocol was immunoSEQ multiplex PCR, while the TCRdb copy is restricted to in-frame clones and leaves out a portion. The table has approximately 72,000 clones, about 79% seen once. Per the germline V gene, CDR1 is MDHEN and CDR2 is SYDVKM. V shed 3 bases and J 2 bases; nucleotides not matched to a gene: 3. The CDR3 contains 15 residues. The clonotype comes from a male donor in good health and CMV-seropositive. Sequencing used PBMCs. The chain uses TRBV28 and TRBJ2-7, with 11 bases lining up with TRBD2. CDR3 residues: CASSLQLAGAYEQYF. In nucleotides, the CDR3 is TGTGCCAGCAGTTTGCAACTAGCGGGGGCCTACGAGCAGTACTTC.